The sequence of this T cell receptor (beta chain) was determined in a study of regulatory T cells in long-lasting Graves disease (dated by TCRdb to the early 2020s). Background for the entire study: Patients with newly diagnosed Graves' disease had been on antithyroid drugs for under 3 months. Peripheral blood TCR sequencing and RNA sequencing compared persistent Graves' disease patients with newly diagnosed Graves' disease patients. The study took place in China and was registered as a clinical trial. A total of 35 or so samples underwent TCR sequencing: about 13 from persistent and 20 from newly diagnosed Graves' disease patients.

The library came from multiplex PCR. Sequencing was performed on an Illumina HiSeq 4000. iRepertoire HTBI primers and Arm-PCR amplification of CDR3 regions were used to construct TCR beta libraries. Before sequencing, the PCR products went through gel purification. In the authors' own workflow: Gene usage analysis of CDR3 amino acid clonotypes used the 60 to 75 TRBV and 14 to 15 TRBJ segments found across samples. COPE and FqMerger were used to merge filtered high-quality paired reads into contigs. BLAST was used to align contigs to IMGT TRBV, TRBD and TRBJ reference genes, with CDR3 defined following IMGT. Any clonotype with a frequency above 0.1% was counted as a highly expanded clone. Shannon entropy was used to measure repertoire diversity, and the Gini coefficient was used to measure V-J evenness. A clonotype was considered public if more than one individual shared it. TCRdb trimmed the raw reads at Q25, called clones with MiXCR and kept productive beta chains. Entries that share a CDR3 protein sequence are merged under the most common genes and DNA. In this record, the V and J calls reflect TCRdb's handling and not the investigators' own analysis. A total of 400,000 to 500,000 distinct CDR3 sequences appear in this sample, around 17% of them only once. The ten most abundant clones make up roughly a tenth of the sample.

What the authors observed across the whole study: The authors noted that the small sample size was a limitation that may lower accuracy. Sequencing and analysis were restricted to the TCR beta chain. A larger number of public clonotypes was shared among persistent patients (over 2,500) than among newly diagnosed patients (around 880). The study examined only peripheral blood because the primary lesion, thyroid tissue, could not be accessed. Preferential use of TRBV28, TRBJ1-2 and TRBJ2-5 was observed in persistent disease, whereas TRBV20-1 and TRBJ2-1 were favored in newly diagnosed disease. Compared with newly diagnosed patients, persistent Graves' disease patients had lower TCR Shannon entropy and fewer highly expanded clones, which suggests clonal expansion.

V and J lose 10 bases and 1 base, and a span of 23 bases separates them. The CDR3 runs 16 residues from the cysteine to the phenylalanine. Just the 48-base CDR3 DNA is kept, in frame starting at base 1. CDR1 and CDR2 (SGHAT, FQNNGV) derive from the germline V gene. The time point label here, explained by the study, means: newly diagnosed GD, antithyroid drugs for less than 3 months. For both TCR sequencing and RNA sequencing, RNA was extracted from PBMCs in TRIzol. The diagnosis of Graves' disease was made according to American Thyroid Association guidelines. Recruitment of patients was carried out at an endocrinology department in Xi'an, China. Each patient gave roughly 10 milliliters of peripheral blood, collected in an EDTA anticoagulant tube. Ficoll Paque Plus density gradient separation was used to isolate PBMCs, and no further T cell sorting was done. An Agilent 2100 Bioanalyzer and agarose gel were used to assess RNA quality, and a NanoDrop 2000 was used to measure RNA concentration.

This clonotype came up many times. Its antigen is unknown. No base quality values were provided; no much bigger clone lies one nucleotide off. These data are also associated with another study on T cells in Graves' hyperthyroidism and ophthalmopathy. The second publication reports: Stable Graves' hyperthyroidism was defined as the absence of progression to ophthalmopathy over 18 months of follow-up. Hyperthyroidism patients were newly diagnosed, had a disease duration of under 2 months, and were aged 18 to 65 years. The study excluded patients with uncontrolled infections, other autoimmune diseases, pregnancy or lactation. Diagnoses were established on the basis of clinical symptoms, serum thyroxine and TRAb, thyroid ultrasound, and orbital computed tomography. The first round of RT-PCR for the TCR CDR3 was performed with the HTBI primer set and the Qiagen OneStep RT-PCR kit. Most expanded thyroid clonotypes (frequency above 0.001) were also found in blood, which suggests that blood repertoires may mirror thyroid immune responses. In cross-validation, a model built on a 13 V-J signature told ophthalmopathy apart from stable hyperthyroidism with 87.88% sensitivity and approximately 84% specificity, and in testing the same model reached 80%/75%. In validation, the model predicted progression to ophthalmopathy with about 71% sensitivity and around 72% specificity, a median of 6.5 months before onset. TCR V-J signatures able to tell the groups apart were searched for in a discovery cohort of more than 90 patients, of whom more than 40 had Graves' ophthalmopathy and under 65 had stable Graves' hyperthyroidism. Prospective prediction of ophthalmopathy was tested in an independent validation cohort of 18 to 20 hyperthyroidism patients and 15 to 17 patients who later progressed to ophthalmopathy. The 100 or so discovery patients were divided at random into training and test sets in a 7:3 ratio. The study also compared thyroid tissue and blood T-cell repertoires from five or six Graves' hyperthyroidism patients. Following sampling, methimazole starting at 30 mg daily was given to hyperthyroidism patients, and high-dose intravenous methylprednisolone was given to ophthalmopathy patients. The libraries were constructed in a second round of multiplex PCR and then size-selected and purified. Paired-end sequencing of the libraries was performed with 100 bp reads on an Illumina HiSeq2000. SOAPnuke was used to process the raw data, with reads discarded if the reads contained adapters or uncalled bases, had a mean Phred below 15, or lacked an exact constant-primer or identifier match. High-quality paired reads were merged with COPE v1.2.5, and unique nucleotide sequences were defined as clonotypes. MiTCR v1.1 was used to align clonotypes to the IMGT TRBV, TRBD and TRBJ reference segments. The analysis included only V-J combinations with a frequency above 0.0001, which together covered about 99% of the repertoires. The TCS score was defined as F50 (clonal expansion) divided by E x V (chaos), with BLOSUM62-based TCRdist calculated between CDR3 peptides within each V-J. Welch's t-statistics and random forest reduced roughly 530 V-J features to 13, which were used in a naive Bayes classifier (R e1071). No statistical method was used to fix the sample size in advance, and group allocation was not hidden from the investigators. According to the paper, TCR Vbeta CDR3 sequencing was carried out on 135 peripheral blood samples, which came from approximately 41 ophthalmopathy, some 73 hyperthyroidism and roughly 17 progressor patients.

The receptor was derived from a woman aged 30 to 39 with Graves disease. Donor details come from another sample of the same person, matched by shared clones. This material consisted of peripheral blood mononuclear cells (PBMCs), taken at new diagnosis, from a patient treated with antithyroid drugs. This chain is built from TRBV11-2 and TRBJ2-7; TRBD2 is possibly the D segment (6 matching bases). The encoded CDR3 is CATSIAVRGGSYEQYF. In nucleotide form, the sequence is TGTGCCACTTCTATAGCGGTTCGGGGCGGGTCCTACGAGCAGTACTTC.